What follows are 7 T cell receptor beta chains derived from one specimen sequenced in a study of human T cells and chemical hapten exposure. Each CDR3 protein gets one entry after TCRdb re-called the RACE reads with MiXCR. The sample lists around 130,000 distinct CDR3 sequences; about 9.4% were seen once. Time point denoted: healthy volunteer bleed at 2 weeks. Extraction yielded total RNA from whole blood (unfractionated). Sequenced input: whole blood. Every receptor here comes from a male donor in good health. Some clones in this sample may be carry-over from other donors' samples.

This clonotype came up many times. The chain carries TRBV7-2 and TRBJ1-5; no definite D call. Germline V gene lookup returns CDR1 SGHTA and CDR2 FQGNSA. The CDR3 has 12 residues. V shed 7 bases and J shed 6 bases, with 10 bases lying between them. CDR3 in amino acids: CASTSRGQPQHF. The CDR3, as DNA: TGTGCCAGCACCTCTCGTGGTCAGCCCCAGCATTTT.

The table lists this clonotype with many counts. The gene calls are TRBV5-8 and TRBJ2-7, with D maybe TRBD2 (6 bases). The CDR3 spans 17 residues. With 0 bases removed from V and 1 base from J, the gap between germline ends came to 17 bases. The germline V gene has CDR1 SGHTS and CDR2 YDEGEE. The CDR3 DNA reads TGTGCCAGCAGCTTGGCCTGGGGAGGAGCGGGTTCCTACGAGCAGTACTTC. It codes for CASSLAWGGAGSYEQYF.

The V gene is TRBV6-1, the J gene TRBJ2-5; D remains ambiguous. The CDR3 is 14 amino acids. V was clipped by 6 bases and J by 0 bases, with 11 bases between them. Germline CDR1 is MNHNS and CDR2 is SASEGT. The CDR3 loop is CASRRELYQETQYF. CDR3 coding DNA: TGTGCCAGCAGGAGAGAGTTGTACCAAGAGACCCAGTACTTC.

This clonotype has more than one count but fewer than ten. CDR3: CASSQVVSVNQPQHF. Here the CDR3 DNA reads TGCGCCAGCAGCCAAGTGGTGTCAGTCAATCAGCCCCAGCATTTT. This rearrangement joins TRBV4-3 to TRBJ1-5, with D unresolved. Germline V gives CDR1 LGHNA, CDR2 YSLEER. This CDR3 has 15 residues. V was clipped by 1 base and J by 3 bases, with 10 bases between them.

The chain couples TRBV29-1 to TRBJ2-7, with 11 bases aligning to TRBD2. The CDR3 is 17 residues long. V trimming: 1 base; J trimming: 4 bases; junction bases outside the gene matches: 12. The V gene's germline CDR1 is SQVTM and CDR2 ANQGSEA. In nucleotides, the CDR3 is TGCAGCGTTGAAGGGGGGACTAGCGGATACTACGAATACGAGCAGTACTTC. Its translation is CSVEGGTSGYYEYEQYF.

The chain is built from TRBV19 and TRBJ2-2; D uncertain. This CDR3 spans 15 amino acids. V lost 0 bases, J lost 6 bases, and 11 bases lay in between. The V gene's germline CDR1 is LNHDA and CDR2 SQIVND (reference sequence). CDR3 DNA: TGTGCCAGTAGTATAGAAAGAGTAAACGCCGGGGAGCTGTTTTTT. Translation gives CASSIERVNAGELFF. Full variable domain (rest looked up from reference TRBV19 and TRBJ2-2): DGGITQSPKYLFRKEGQNVTLSCEQNLNHDAMYWYRQDPGQGLRLIYYSQIVNDFQKGDIAEGYSVSREKKESFPLTVTSAQKNPTAFYLCASSIERVNAGELFFGEGSRLTVL.

This chain joins TRBV10-3 and TRBJ1-1; TRBD1 matches 8 bases. Trimming cost V 6 bases and J 1 base; bases outside gene matches: 10. This CDR3 is 16 amino acids long. Germline-derived CDR1 and CDR2 are ENHRY and SYGVKD. CDR3: CAIRATGQEPNTEAFF. The CDR3 bases are TGTGCCATCAGAGCCACGGGACAGGAACCGAACACTGAAGCTTTCTTT.